The text below deals with one TCR beta chain. The antigen is undetermined. Total RNA extracted from each sample amounted to at least 6 micrograms. The sample originates from a study of blood T cells in healthy people across ages. Combining a sample-barcoded 5' primer with a J-beta primer mix, a second PCR ran for roughly 7 to 11 cycles. TCRdb processed the 5' RACE reads anew with MiXCR; each CDR3 protein has one entry. This table holds about 970,000 distinct CDR3 sequences, just over 50% found once. The study, taken as a whole, reports: When set beside aged donors, long-lived donors presented more naive CD4+ cells and higher diversity.

Germline V gene data show CDR1 as LNHDA and CDR2 as SQIVND (reference sequence). The CDR3 sequence is 15 residues long. V was clipped by 4 bases and J by 5 bases, with 17 bases between them. The sequenced material came from blood. The TCR sequence derives from a woman aged 55-69 years in good health. The J gene is TRBJ2-5, the V gene TRBV19; no firm D call. This chain's CDR3 is CASSRERLGFETQYF. In DNA form, the CDR3 reads TGTGCCAGTAGTAGAGAAAGATTAGGTTTCGAGACCCAGTACTTC.